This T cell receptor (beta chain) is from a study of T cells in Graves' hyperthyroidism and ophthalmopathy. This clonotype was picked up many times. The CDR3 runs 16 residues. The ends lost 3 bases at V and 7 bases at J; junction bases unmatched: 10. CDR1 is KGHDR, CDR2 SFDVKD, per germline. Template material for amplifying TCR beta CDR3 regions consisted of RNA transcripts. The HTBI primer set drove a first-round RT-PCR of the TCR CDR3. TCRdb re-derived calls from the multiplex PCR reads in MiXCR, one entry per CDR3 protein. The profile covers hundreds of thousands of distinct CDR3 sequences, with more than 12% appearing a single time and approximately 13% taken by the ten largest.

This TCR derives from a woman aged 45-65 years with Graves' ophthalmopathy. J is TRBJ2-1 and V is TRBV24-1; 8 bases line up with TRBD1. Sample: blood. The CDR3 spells CATSDAGQGDFNEQFF. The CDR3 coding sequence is TGTGCCACCAGTGATGCTGGACAGGGTGATTTTAATGAGCAGTTCTTC.